This entry lists 19 T cell receptor beta chains sequenced from one sample in a study of cytomegalovirus exposure and HLA in healthy donors. Primers for the PCR totalled 60 Vbeta and 13 Jbeta. Assay: immunoSEQ multiplex PCR; the TCRdb copy retains only in-frame clones and omits some. The data hold some 150,000 clones, with more than 60% observed a single time. The sequencing sample was made of PBMCs. Source of these receptors: a female donor in good health and CMV-seronegative.

The chain carries TRBV7-8 and TRBJ2-3; the match to TRBD2 covers 11 bases. Germline assignment: CDR1 SGHVS and CDR2 FQNEAQ. The CDR3 loop spans 19 amino acids. V shed 0 bases, J shed 0 bases, and the junction held 8 bases outside the gene matches. The CDR3 nucleotides read TGTGCCAGCAGCTTAGCCCTTTGGGGACTAGCGGCTAGCACAGATACGCAGTATTTT. Encoded protein: CASSLALWGLAASTDTQYF.

This clone was counted between two and nine times. The junction departs from the called germline gene at one end, perhaps through a read error. V gene TRBV7-9 combines with J gene TRBJ1-2, with 7 nucleotides matching TRBD1. Germline CDR1 and CDR2: SEHNR and FQNEAQ (reference sequence). This CDR3 spans 15 amino acids. Here the CDR3 DNA reads TGTGCCAGCAGCTTAGGGGGGACAGCTCACTATGGCTACCCCTTC. Amino acids: CASSLGGTAHYGYPF.

CDR3 coding DNA: TGTGCCAGCAGTTACTCGCCTAGCGGCCCCTACGAGCAGTACTTC. Translated: CASSYSPSGPYEQYF. The chain carries TRBV6-5 and TRBJ2-7; 7 nucleotides line up with TRBD2. Germline V CDR1 and CDR2: MNHEY, SVGAGI. V dropped 0 bases and J dropped 2; count of bases not matched to a gene: 4. This CDR3 spans 15 amino acids.

This sequence joins TRBV5-1 and TRBJ2-7; 7 bases fit TRBD1. The length of the CDR3 is 15 residues. J was trimmed by 4 bases and V by 2 bases; bases with no gene match: 9. In germline, CDR1 is SGHRS, CDR2 YFSETQ. The DNA of the CDR3 is TGCGCCAGCAGCTTCTCACAGGGGCTTTTGTACGAGCAGTACTTC. This gives the protein CASSFSQGLLYEQYF.

This sequence joins TRBV30 and TRBJ1-5, with unresolved D. The V gene lost 2 bases and the J gene lost 1 base, with 6 bases spanning the gap. CDR3 length: 13 amino acids. Per germline, CDR1 GTSNPN and CDR2 SVGIG (reference sequence). For the CDR3, the DNA is TGTGCCTGGAGTAAGGAGAGCAATCAGCCCCAGCATTTT. The encoded protein is CAWSKESNQPQHF.

The count of this clone is one. This chain links TRBV9 with TRBJ2-3; D is undetermined. The CDR3 totals 11 residues. Trimming removed 4 bases from V and 3 bases from J, with 3 bases in between. Germline V CDR1 and CDR2: SGDLS, YYNGEE. This CDR3 is CASSQTDTQYF. The DNA for the CDR3 is TGTGCCAGCAGCCAGACAGATACGCAGTATTTT. Full variable domain (rest looked up from reference TRBV9 and TRBJ2-3): DSGVTQTPKHLITATGQRVTLRCSPRSGDLSVYWYQQSLDQGLQFLIQYYNGEERAKGNILERFSAQQFPDLHSELNLSSLELGDSALYFCASSQTDTQYFGPGTRLTVL.

The chain combines TRBV30 with TRBJ1-6; D gene ambiguous. Germline V gene lookup returns CDR1 GTSNPN and CDR2 SVGIG (reference sequence). The CDR3 covers 13 residues. Trimming removed 2 bases at V and 7 bases at J, with 9 bases between. CDR3 coding DNA: TGTGCCTGGAGTCCCCAACAAAATTCACCCCTCCACTTT. Its protein product is CAWSPQQNSPLHF.

V and J are TRBV5-6 and TRBJ1-1; 7 bases match TRBD1. Germline CDR1 reads SGHDT; CDR2 reads YYEEEE. J lost 6 bases, V lost 2 bases, and 7 bases had no gene match. CDR3 length: 14 residues. CDR3 sequence: CASSFTQGIAEAFF. In DNA form, the CDR3 reads TGTGCCAGCAGCTTTACACAGGGGATCGCTGAAGCTTTCTTT.

The chain recombines TRBV14 with TRBJ2-3; D is ambiguous. Trimming removed 8 bases at V and 6 bases at J, with 15 bases between. The CDR3 runs to 13 residues. Germline CDR1 reads SGHDN; CDR2 reads FVKESK. DNA of the CDR3: TGTGCCAGCCTCACCCCTCCGGTGGATACGCAGTATTTT. Its protein is CASLTPPVDTQYF. Full variable domain (missing parts from reference TRBV14 and TRBJ2-3): EAGVTQFPSHSVIEKGQTVTLRCDPISGHDNLYWYRRVMGKEIKFLLHFVKESKQDESGMPNNRFLAERTGGTYSTLKVQPAELEDSGVYFCASLTPPVDTQYFGPGTRLTVL.

The gene calls are TRBV7-6 and TRBJ2-7, with TRBD2 matching 7 bases. With 6 bases clipped from V and 6 bases from J, the junction kept 17 bases outside the gene matches. Looked up from germline, CDR1 is SGHVS and CDR2 is FNYEAQ. This CDR3 has 16 amino acids. CDR3 sequence (DNA): TGTGCCAGCAGTCCCACGGGTCCCCGGCCGGGGGGCGAGCAGTACTTC. Amino acid sequence: CASSPTGPRPGGEQYF.

This clone was detected only a few times. The chain recombines TRBV5-1 with TRBJ1-2, with TRBD1 as a possible D gene (6 bases). The CDR3 sequence is 13 residues long. Trimming removed 0 bases from V and 3 bases from J, with 6 bases in between. In germline, CDR1 is SGHRS, CDR2 YFSETQ. The CDR3: CASSLEGDYGYTF. CDR3 DNA: TGCGCCAGCAGCTTGGAGGGGGACTATGGCTACACCTTC.

The chain has TRBV29-1 and TRBJ2-3; the D gene is possibly TRBD2 (6 bases). The CDR3 covers 13 residues. Germline-derived CDR1 and CDR2 are SQVTM and ANQGSEA. V was clipped by 1 base and J by 6 bases, with 11 bases between them. The CDR3 region has the DNA TGCAGCGTTGAAGTGGCGGGGACTGATACGCAGTATTTT. As protein: CSVEVAGTDTQYF.

This chain uses TRBV29-1 with TRBJ2-5, with 7 bases aligning to TRBD1. The J call may be faulty, since TRBJ2-7 better matches the DNA end. The CDR3 loop spans 13 amino acids. Germline loops: CDR1 SQVTM, CDR2 ANQGSEA. CDR3 in DNA: TGCAGCGTTGAAGGGGACAGCAACTACGAGCAGTACTTC. This codes for CSVEGDSNYEQYF.

Turning to this clone: Its ends do not fully match the called genes, so a read error is possible. This sample also contains other DNA sequences that code for the same CDR3. This chain joins TRBV28 and TRBJ2-7; 10 bases are a match to TRBD1. The germline gives CDR1 MDHEN, CDR2 SYDVKM. The CDR3 spans 13 residues. CDR3 loop: CASRQGADYEQYF. The CDR3 DNA reads TGCGCCAGTCGACAGGGGGCGGATTACGAGCAGTACTTC.

The chain is built from TRBV9 and TRBJ2-1, with 14 bases that match TRBD2. Germline lookup yields CDR1 SGDLS and CDR2 YYNGEE. This CDR3 contains 15 residues. J gave up 12 bases and V 5 bases, and 10 bases lay outside the gene matches. CDR3 sequence (DNA): TGTGCCAGCAGTGCCCGACTAGCGGGAGGGCCAGGGCAGTTCTTC. Its translation is CASSARLAGGPGQFF.

The chain has TRBV15 and TRBJ1-1; 11 positions agree with TRBD1. V gave up 3 bases and J gave up 6 bases; unmatched junction bases: 3. The CDR3 totals 14 residues. The V gene's germline CDR1 is LNHNV and CDR2 YYDKDF (reference sequence). The DNA for the CDR3 is TGTGCCACCAGCAGGGACAGGGGGCGTGCTGAAGCTTTCTTT. Translation: CATSRDRGRAEAFF.

V usage is TRBV13 and J usage is TRBJ1-6; 7 nucleotides align to TRBD1. CDR3 length: 19 amino acids. CDR1 and CDR2 from the germline V gene are PRHDT and FYEKMQ (reference sequence). After removal of 3 bases from V and 10 bases from J, the junction contained 21 bases not matched to a gene. CDR3 protein: CASSFAPMLQTGNGSPLHF. The CDR3 DNA sequence: TGTGCCAGCAGCTTCGCCCCCATGCTTCAGACAGGGAACGGATCACCCCTCCACTTT.

The genes are TRBV28 and TRBJ2-1, with TRBD1 identical over 9 bases. Losses at the gene ends were 7 bases for V and 15 bases for J; bases not matched to a gene: 16. From germline, CDR1 is MDHEN and CDR2 SYDVKM. The CDR3 consists of 14 residues. In DNA, the CDR3 is TGTGCCAGCAATTCCGGGACAGGGTTTTTCGGAGCGTTCTTC. Its protein product is CASNSGTGFFGAFF. Full variable domain (remainder filled in from reference TRBV28 and TRBJ2-1): DVKVTQSSRYLVKRTGEKVFLECVQDMDHENMFWYRQDPGLGLRLIYFSYDVKMKEKGDIPEGYSVSREKKERFSLILESASTNQTSMYLCASNSGTGFFGAFFGPGTRLTVL.

The V call is TRBV10-1, the J call TRBJ2-1; D is unresolved. The V gene lost 0 bases and the J gene lost 9 bases, with 12 bases spanning the gap. In germline, CDR1 is WNHNN, CDR2 SYGVQD (reference sequence). The CDR3 consists of 14 residues. The CDR3 loop is CASSESRLDFEQFF. In DNA form, the CDR3 reads TGCGCCAGCAGTGAGTCGCGACTCGACTTTGAGCAGTTCTTC.